These T cell receptor beta chains were read from a single sample in a study of blood T cell repertoires in COVID-19. Only in-frame clones appear in the TCRdb table, and some are missing; sequencing was by immunoSEQ multiplex PCR. The repertoire has about 200,000 clones, around 85% of them found once; the top ten carry roughly 0.69%. What was sequenced was peripheral blood. These receptors were obtained from a man aged 35-49 years with acute or convalescent COVID-19. Each CDR3 is given with its conserved first and last residue. The D gene is left open where the match is weak. The size field is filled for only some rows; it gives once, few, many or a size class.

j_gene | abundance | d_gene | v_gene | CDR3nt | CDR3aa
TRBJ2-1 | few | NA | TRBV7-9 | TGTGCCAGCACCTTAGGTGACTACTACAATGAGCAGTTCTTC | CASTLGDYYNEQFF
TRBJ1-5 | NA | TRBD1 | TRBV6-6 | TGTGCCAGCAGGGCCGGGGGACAGGGAAATCAGCCCCAGCATTTT | CASRAGGQGNQPQHF
TRBJ2-7 | few | TRBD1 | TRBV5-1 | TGCGCCAGCAGGACGACAGGGGGGCCCTACGAGCAGTACTTC | CASRTTGGPYEQYF
TRBJ2-7 | NA | NA | TRBV18 | TGTGCCAGCTCCTCAGGAGGTTACGAGCAGTACTTC | CASSSGGYEQYF
TRBJ2-3 | NA | TRBD2 | TRBV19 | TGTGCCAGTAGTTTCGTCGGGACTACCCCGTCAGATACGCAGTATTTT | CASSFVGTTPSDTQYF
TRBJ1-2 | NA | NA | TRBV10-3 | TGTGCCACTCTCGACAGCTTTAACTATGGCTACACCTTC | CATLDSFNYGYTF
TRBJ2-2 | NA | TRBD1 | TRBV24-1 | TGTGCCACCAGTGACTCCGGGACAGGGGTTCCCGGGGAGCTGTTTTTT | CATSDSGTGVPGELFF
TRBJ2-1 | NA | NA | TRBV6-5 | TGTGCCAGCAGTTACTCGGTACAGGGCTACAATGAGCAGTTCTTC | CASSYSVQGYNEQFF
TRBJ2-7 | NA | TRBD2 | TRBV29-1 | TGCAGCGTGGCCCCCGGGGGGGGGATCGACGAGCAGTACTTC | CSVAPGGGIDEQYF
TRBJ1-1 | NA | NA | TRBV5-6 | TGTGCCAGCAGTCCACAAGGGGCAGTCACTGAAGCTTTCTTT | CASSPQGAVTEAFF
TRBJ1-5 | NA | NA | TRBV7-6 | TGTGCCAGCAGCATCGATTGGACGGGGAATCAGCCCCAGCATTTT | CASSIDWTGNQPQHF
TRBJ2-6 | NA | NA | TRBV10-1 | TGCGCCAGTACTGGCTCTGGGGCCAACGTCCTGACTTTC | CASTGSGANVLTF
TRBJ1-2 | NA | NA | TRBV15 | TGTGCCACCAGCAGAGATCTGGGGCAGGGAAGGGCGTATGGCTACACCTTC | CATSRDLGQGRAYGYTF
TRBJ1-2 | NA | NA | TRBV3-1/TRBV3-2 | TGTGCCAGCAGCCAAATGGCAGGGGTGACGGTTGGCTACACCTTC | CASSQMAGVTVGYTF
TRBJ2-2 | NA | TRBD1 | TRBV5-8 | TGTGCCAGCAGCAGGGGACAGGGGGCCGCCGGGGAGCTGTTTTTT | CASSRGQGAAGELFF
TRBJ2-5 | NA | NA | TRBV3-1/TRBV3-2 | TGTGCCAGCAGCCAAGAGCGGTGGACCCAGTACTTC | CASSQERWTQYF